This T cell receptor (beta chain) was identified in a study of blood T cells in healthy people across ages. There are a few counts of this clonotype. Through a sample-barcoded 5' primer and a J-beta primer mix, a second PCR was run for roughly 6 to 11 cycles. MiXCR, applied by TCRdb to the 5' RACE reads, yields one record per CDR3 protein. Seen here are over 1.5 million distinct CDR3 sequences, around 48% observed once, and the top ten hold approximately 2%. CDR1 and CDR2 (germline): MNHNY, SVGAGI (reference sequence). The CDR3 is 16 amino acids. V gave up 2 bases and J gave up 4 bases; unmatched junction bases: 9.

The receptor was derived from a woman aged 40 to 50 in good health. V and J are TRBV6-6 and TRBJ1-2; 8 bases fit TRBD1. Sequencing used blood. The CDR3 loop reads CASSYPGQAFLYGYTF. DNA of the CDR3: TGTGCCAGCAGTTACCCGGGACAGGCCTTTCTCTATGGCTACACCTTC.